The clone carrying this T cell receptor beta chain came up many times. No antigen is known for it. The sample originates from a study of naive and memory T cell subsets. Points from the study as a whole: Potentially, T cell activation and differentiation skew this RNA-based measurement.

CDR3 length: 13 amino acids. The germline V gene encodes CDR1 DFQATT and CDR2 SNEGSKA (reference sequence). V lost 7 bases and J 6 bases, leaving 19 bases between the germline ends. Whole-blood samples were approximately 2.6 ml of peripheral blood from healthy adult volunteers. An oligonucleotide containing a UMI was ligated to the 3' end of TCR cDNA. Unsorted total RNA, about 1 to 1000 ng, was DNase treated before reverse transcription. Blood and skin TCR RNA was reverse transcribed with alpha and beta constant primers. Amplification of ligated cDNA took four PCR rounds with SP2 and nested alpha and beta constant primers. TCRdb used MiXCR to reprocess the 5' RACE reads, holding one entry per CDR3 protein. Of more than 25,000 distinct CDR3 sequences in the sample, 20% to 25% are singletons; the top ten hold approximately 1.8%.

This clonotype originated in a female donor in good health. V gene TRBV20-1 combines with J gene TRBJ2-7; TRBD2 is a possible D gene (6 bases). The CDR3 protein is CSVWDRGGGEQYF. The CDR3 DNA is TGCAGTGTTTGGGATAGGGGAGGAGGCGAGCAGTACTTC.